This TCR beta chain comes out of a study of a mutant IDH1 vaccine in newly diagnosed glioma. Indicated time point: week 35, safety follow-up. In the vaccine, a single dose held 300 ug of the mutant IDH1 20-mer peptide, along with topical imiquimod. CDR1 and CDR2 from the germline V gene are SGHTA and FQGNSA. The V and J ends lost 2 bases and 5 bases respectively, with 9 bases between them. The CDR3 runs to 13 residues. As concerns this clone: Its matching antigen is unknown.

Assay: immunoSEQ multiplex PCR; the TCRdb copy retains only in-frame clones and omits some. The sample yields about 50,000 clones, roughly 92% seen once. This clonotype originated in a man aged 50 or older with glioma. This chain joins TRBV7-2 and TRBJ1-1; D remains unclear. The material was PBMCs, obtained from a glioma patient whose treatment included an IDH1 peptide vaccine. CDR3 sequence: CASSLRRETEAFF. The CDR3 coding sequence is TGTGCCAGCAGCTTACGACGGGAGACTGAAGCTTTCTTT.